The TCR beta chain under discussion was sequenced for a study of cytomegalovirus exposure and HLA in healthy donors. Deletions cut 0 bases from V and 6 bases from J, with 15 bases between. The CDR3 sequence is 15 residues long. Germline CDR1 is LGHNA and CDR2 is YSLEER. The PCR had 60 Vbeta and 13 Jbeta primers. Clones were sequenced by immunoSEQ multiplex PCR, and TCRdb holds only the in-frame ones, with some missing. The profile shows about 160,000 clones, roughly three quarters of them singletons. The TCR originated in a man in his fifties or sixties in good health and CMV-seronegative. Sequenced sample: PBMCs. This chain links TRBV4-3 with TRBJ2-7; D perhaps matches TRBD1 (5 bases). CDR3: CASSQENNQGSEQYF. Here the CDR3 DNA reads TGCGCCAGCAGCCAAGAAAACAATCAGGGTTCCGAGCAGTACTTC.